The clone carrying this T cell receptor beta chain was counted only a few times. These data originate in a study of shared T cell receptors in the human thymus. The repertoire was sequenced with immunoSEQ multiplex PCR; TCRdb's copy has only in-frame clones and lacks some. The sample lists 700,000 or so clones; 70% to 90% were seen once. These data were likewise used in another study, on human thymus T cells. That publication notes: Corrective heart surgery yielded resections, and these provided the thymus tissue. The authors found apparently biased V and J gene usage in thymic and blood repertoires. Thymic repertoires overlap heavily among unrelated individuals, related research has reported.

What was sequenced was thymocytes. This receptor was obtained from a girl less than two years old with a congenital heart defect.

The CDR3 DNA reads TGTGCCAGCAGTTACCACTATACCTACGAGCAGTACTTC. It is translated as CASSYHYTYEQYF. The chain recombines TRBV6-5 with TRBJ2-7; D remains unclear. Germline V gene sequence: CDR1 MNHEY, CDR2 SVGAGI. The CDR3 totals 13 residues. Trimming left V 2 bases short and J 2 bases short, with 7 bases between.